Sequencing of this T cell receptor beta chain was carried out in a study of vaccination and CD4 T cells after COVID-19 (dated by TCRdb to the early 2020s). Looking at the study overall: Convalescent patients had a positive SARS-CoV-2 result on nasal swab PCR, and of these patients, several had mild disease and one had severe disease. In around 9 COVID-19 convalescent patients and a handful of infection-naive healthy vaccine recipients, researchers compared the spike-specific CD4+ TCR repertoire from before mRNA vaccination with the repertoire from after. Post-COVID blood samples were collected from convalescent patients a median of about 92 days after diagnosis, with a range of about 35 to 180 days. Overlapping spike peptide pools from SARS-CoV-2 and from the common cold coronaviruses HCoV-NL63, HCoV-OC43 and HCoV-229E were used as culture stimuli. Control cultures used a CEFX viral epitope pool as positive control, an HIV-1 Nef peptide pool as negative control, or no peptide. Each participant got two doses of either the Pfizer-BioNTech BNT162b2 vaccine (n=8) or the Moderna mRNA-1273 vaccine (n=2). Post-vaccine blood samples were obtained a median of approximately 74 days after the second vaccine dose, with a range of about 13 to 241 days. The convalescent cohort included six males and four females, with two Hispanic individuals, seven Caucasians, two Asians and one multiracial person. The investigation overall reported the following: Although the median number of SARS-CoV-2-reactive clonotypes went up from 21 after infection to 38 after vaccination, the increase was not significant. Among the post-vaccine SARS-CoV-2-reactive clones in convalescent patients, a median about 87% showed up only after vaccination, which suggests vaccine-specific priming. Of the vaccine-specific clones found in convalescent patients, nearly all (304 of 307) were mono-reactive for SARS-CoV-2 spike instead of being cross-reactive with common cold coronaviruses. The study included relatively few convalescent patients and did not analyze early timepoints after natural infection.

Libraries were prepared through PCR. At the Johns Hopkins FTIC core, DNA from the cultured CD4+ T cells underwent TCR sequencing with the Oncomine TCR Beta short-read assay. Genomic DNA was extracted from the cultured CD4+ T cells with the QIAamp micro DNA kit. Oncomine TCR Beta libraries made from cultured CD4+ T cells were pooled using unique dual indexes and sequenced on an Illumina iSeq 100. The study's own analysis went as follows. Non-productive sequences were removed, and CDR3s that did not start with C, did not end with F or W, or were shorter than 7 amino acids were discarded. The MANAFEST web application was used to identify antigen-specific clonotypes by comparing peptide-stimulated wells against reference wells and other culture wells. An FDR below 0.05, an odds ratio above 5, and a productive frequency above 0.1% in at least two of three replicate wells were required for clones to be considered positive. A clonotype counted as cross-reactive if it showed significant expansion both in the SARS-CoV-2 spike wells and in at least one common cold coronavirus spike condition. CDR3 homology was assessed with Levenshtein distances (stringdist) and unrooted phylogenetic trees (ape) in R version 3.6.1. TCRdb trimmed the raw reads at Q25, called clones with MiXCR and kept productive beta chains. CDR3 protein duplicates are merged, each entry listing the most common genes and DNA. These V and J calls rely on TCRdb rather than the paper's analysis. A total of roughly 8,900 distinct CDR3 sequences appear in this sample, 50% to 70% of them only once. Clones ranked in the top ten supply 15% to 19% of the sample.

As regards this clonotype: The clone's antigen remains unknown. Per-base qualities were not stored, and no clone one base away is much larger.

CDR1 and CDR2 are drawn from the germline V gene: MNHNS, SASEGT. V gives up 4 bases and J gives up 5 bases, and the segment between their germline ends measures 12 bases. Including the terminal cysteine and phenylalanine, the CDR3 comprises 13 residues. CDR3 DNA is the only sequence kept; it has 39 bases, read in frame from the first base. In the paper's terms, the treatment or condition label means: approximately nine-day PBMC culture with coronavirus spike peptide pools or control peptides (ViraFEST assay). The study used the ViraFEST assay, which expanded antigen-specific T cells with peptide pools and then identified expanded clonotypes by TCR sequencing. The positive SARS-CoV-2 PCR tests of the convalescent patients were dated from March to December 2020, before the Alpha, Beta and Delta variants emerged in the United States. Two million PBMCs per well were cultured in IMDM with roughly 5% human AB serum and 8 to 10 IU/ml IL-2, plus 10 ug/ml peptide pools. Half of the culture medium was replaced with fresh IL-2-containing medium on days 3 and 7. CD4+ T cells were isolated after approximately 10 days of culture through negative selection using the EasySep CD4+ T cell isolation kit. Ficoll-Paque Plus gradient centrifugation was used to isolate PBMCs from whole blood, and the isolated PBMCs were then either used fresh or cryopreserved at -140C. Each culture condition was generally run in triplicate wells.

The sequences come from cultured CD4+ T cells from blood, collected after SARS-CoV-2 vaccination. Here the chain combines TRBV6-1 and TRBJ2-7; the D gene lacks a confident call. The sequence came from a human donor with COVID-19. The nucleotides read TGTGCCAGCAGTGGAGACGGAACGAACGAGCAGTACTTC. Its product reads: CASSGDGTNEQYF.